The 21 T cell receptor beta chains presented below share a single source sample, sequenced in a study of neurological immune-mediated disorders. One entry per CDR3 protein results from TCRdb running MiXCR on the 5' RACE reads. The sample lists about 30,000 distinct CDR3 sequences; less than 6% were seen once. The sample was CD4+ T cells from blood. Receptors originate from a woman between 45 and 65 years old in good health.

This clonotype was seen at least ten times. CDR3 DNA sequence: TGCGCCAGCAGCTTGGACCCCTCACTAGGTTCCAATGAGCAGTTCTTC. It translates to CASSLDPSLGSNEQFF. The chain recombines TRBV5-1 with TRBJ2-1; a possible D gene is TRBD2 (5 bases). Deletions cut 0 bases from V and 6 bases from J, with 16 bases between. CDR1 SGHRS and CDR2 YFSETQ come from the germline V gene. CDR3 length equals 16 residues.

This clonotype has ten or more counts. The V and J genes are TRBV5-1 and TRBJ2-1; 10 positions agree with TRBD1. This CDR3 spans 15 amino acids. Germline V gene sequence: CDR1 SGHRS, CDR2 YFSETQ. The V and J ends lost 0 bases and 8 bases, in that order; junction bases with no gene match: 5. CDR3 DNA: TGCGCCAGCAGCTTGGCGGGACAGGGGAAGTATGAGCAGTTCTTC. Residues: CASSLAGQGKYEQFF.

This clonotype was found many times. The V call is TRBV29-1, the J call TRBJ2-3; possibly TRBD2 for D (7 bases). CDR3 length: 14 residues. Trimming left V 7 bases short and J 4 bases short, with 18 bases between. Germline values: CDR1 SQVTM, CDR2 ANQGSEA. CDR3 DNA: TGCAGCGCCTCACAAGGGGGGGGGGCAGATACGCAGTATTTT. Translated: CSASQGGGADTQYF.

This clonotype qualifies as medium-sized (0.01 to 0.1%). J is TRBJ1-1 and V is TRBV20-1; tentatively, D is TRBD1 (5 bases). The CDR3 length is 13 residues. CDR1 and CDR2 (germline): DFQATT, SNEGSKA (reference sequence). V shed 5 bases and J shed 2 bases, with 12 bases lying between them. In nucleotides, the CDR3 is TGCAGTGCTTCCCCGGGACTTAACACTGAAGCTTTCTTT. It encodes CSASPGLNTEAFF.

This clonotype was detected ten times or more. J is TRBJ1-2 and V is TRBV6-5; possibly TRBD1 for D (5 bases). In germline, CDR1 is MNHEY, CDR2 SVGAGI. This CDR3 has 14 amino acids. Deletions cut 6 bases from V and 3 bases from J, with 14 bases between. CDR3 amino acids: CASRKAQGYYGYTF. CDR3 in DNA: TGTGCCAGCAGGAAAGCCCAGGGTTACTATGGCTACACCTTC.

There are many counts of this clonotype. The chain links TRBV6-5 to TRBJ1-5; 7 nucleotides match TRBD1. Per germline, CDR1 MNHEY and CDR2 SVGAGI. Unmatched junction bases numbered 7, after V lost 5 bases and J lost 6 bases. The CDR3 consists of 14 residues. CDR3 region: CASSHRGMGQPQHF. Here the CDR3 DNA reads TGTGCCAGCAGTCACAGGGGAATGGGTCAGCCCCAGCATTTT.

Many counts were recorded for this clonotype. V gene TRBV2 combines with J gene TRBJ2-6; D possibly corresponds to TRBD1 (5 bases). Germline lookup yields CDR1 SNHLY and CDR2 FYNNEI. V was trimmed by 3 bases and J by 4 bases, leaving 10 bases between them. This CDR3 has 15 residues. CDR3 sequence: CASSEGPAGANVLTF. Here the CDR3 DNA reads TGTGCCAGCAGTGAGGGGCCGGCCGGGGCCAACGTCCTGACTTTC.

This clonotype has ten or more counts. The rearrangement links TRBV2 to TRBJ1-5; D gene ambiguous. V was cut by 8 bases and J by 4 bases, with 12 bases left in between. The CDR3 is made up of 13 amino acids. Germline-derived CDR1 and CDR2 are SNHLY and FYNNEI. CDR3 loop: CASGLPGNQPQHF. CDR3 sequence (DNA): TGTGCCAGCGGACTCCCGGGTAATCAGCCCCAGCATTTT.

This clonotype was recorded at least ten times. The V and J genes are TRBV28 and TRBJ1-1; the D is unclear. The CDR3 contains 15 residues. From germline, CDR1 is MDHEN and CDR2 SYDVKM. V lost 2 bases and J lost 0, with 10 bases in between. Written as DNA, the CDR3 is TGTGCCAGCAGTTTAGTGGGGTACATGAACACTGAAGCTTTCTTT. It codes for CASSLVGYMNTEAFF.

This clonotype was detected ten times or more. This chain uses TRBV14 with TRBJ2-1; TRBD2 agrees at 7 bases. CDR1 is SGHDN and CDR2 is FVKESK in the germline V gene. The CDR3 length is 16 residues. The V and J ends lost 1 base and 3 bases, in that order; junction bases with no gene match: 6. CDR3 bases: TGTGCCAGCAGCCAAGGGACTAGGTTCTTCTACAATGAGCAGTTCTTC. It specifies CASSQGTRFFYNEQFF.

This clonotype was counted a few times. The rearrangement links TRBV29-1 to TRBJ2-3, with TRBD2 identical over 9 bases. This CDR3 is built from 15 residues. J gave up 2 bases and V 5 bases, and 8 bases lay outside the gene matches. The germline V gene has CDR1 SQVTM and CDR2 ANQGSEA. The CDR3 DNA sequence: TGCAGCGTTACACCAGCGGGGGGAACCACAGATACGCAGTATTTT. It yields the protein CSVTPAGGTTDTQYF.

This clonotype was detected many times. The CDR3 loop reads CAISLGTGGAETQYF. DNA of the CDR3: TGTGCCATCAGCCTCGGGACAGGGGGCGCAGAGACCCAGTACTTC. The rearrangement links TRBV10-3 to TRBJ2-5; TRBD1 matches 12 bases. The germline V gene has CDR1 ENHRY and CDR2 SYGVKD. V gave up 6 bases and J gave up 4 bases; unmatched junction bases: 6. CDR3 length: 15 amino acids.

This clonotype was observed many times. The rearrangement links TRBV24-1 to TRBJ2-2; D unclear. The CDR3 has 12 residues. CDR1 is KGHDR, CDR2 SFDVKD, per germline. Trimming took 5 bases from V and 6 from J, leaving 6 bases between them. The CDR3 DNA is TGTGCCACCAGTGTTGGCGCCGGGGAGCTGTTTTTT. Its translation: CATSVGAGELFF.

The sample holds many counts of this clonotype. The chain is built from TRBV6-6 and TRBJ1-5, with 8 bases identical to TRBD1. This CDR3 has 14 residues. Germline V CDR1 and CDR2: MNHNY, SVGAGI (reference sequence). V gave up 5 bases and J gave up 4 bases; unmatched junction bases: 4. The CDR3: CASSGQGGNQPQHF. DNA for the CDR3: TGTGCCAGCAGTGGACAGGGAGGGAATCAGCCCCAGCATTTT.

There are many counts of this clonotype. The chain joins TRBV18 to TRBJ2-1; TRBD1 matches 9 bases. V was clipped by 3 bases and J by 5 bases; unmatched bases: 8. The CDR3 sequence is 16 residues long. Germline V lookup: CDR1 KGHSH, CDR2 LQKENI. As DNA, the CDR3 is TGTGCCAGCTCACCGCGGGACAGGGTGAAGGACAATGAGCAGTTCTTC. It is translated as CASSPRDRVKDNEQFF.

This clonotype was counted at least ten times. V gene TRBV28 combines with J gene TRBJ2-2; D possibly corresponds to TRBD1 (6 bases). The ends were cut back, 4 bases at V and 0 bases at J, with 9 bases in the middle. There are 15 residues in the CDR3. Germline-derived CDR1 and CDR2 are MDHEN and SYDVKM. The CDR3 nucleotides read TGTGCCAGCAGTTGGTGGACAGCGAACACCGGGGAGCTGTTTTTT. Translated: CASSWWTANTGELFF.

This clonotype was seen repeatedly, ten times or more. The chain employs TRBV6-8 and TRBJ1-5, with D possibly matching TRBD1 (5 bases). Germline-derived CDR1 and CDR2 are MNHGY and SAAAGT. Trimming took 8 bases from V and 4 from J, leaving 12 bases between them. The CDR3 is 13 amino acids. The CDR3 DNA reads as TGTGCCAGCCCTAGGGGCGGAAATCAGCCCCAGCATTTT. This codes for CASPRGGNQPQHF.

This clonotype was seen ten or more times. V gene TRBV20-1 combines with J gene TRBJ1-2; 8 bases line up with TRBD1. With V trimmed by 6 bases and J by 7 bases, 7 bases remained unmatched. This CDR3 has 12 amino acids. Germline CDR1 reads DFQATT; CDR2 reads SNEGSKA (reference sequence). CDR3 in DNA: TGCAGTGCCGGACAGGGTCTCGGTGGCTACACCTTC. Translating it yields CSAGQGLGGYTF.

This clonotype is labeled medium-sized (0.01 to 0.1%). The rearrangement links TRBV6-1 to TRBJ2-3; unclear D gene. The CDR3 is made up of 14 amino acids. Trimming took off 5 bases at V and 4 bases at J, with 13 bases between the two ends. The germline gives CDR1 MNHNS, CDR2 SASEGT. CDR3 DNA: TGTGCCAGCAGTAGCAAGCCTAGGCCAGATACGCAGTATTTT. Protein: CASSSKPRPDTQYF.

This clonotype was recorded at least ten times. This chain uses TRBV5-1 with TRBJ2-7, with a tentative D call TRBD1 (5 bases). The CDR3 is 14 amino acids. CDR1 SGHRS and CDR2 YFSETQ come from the germline V gene. Between the trimmed V and J ends, which lost 3 bases and 6 bases, there was a span of 16 bases. The CDR3 loop is CASSSQGQIAEQYF. The CDR3 DNA reads as TGCGCCAGCAGCTCCCAGGGCCAAATTGCCGAGCAGTACTTC. Filled out from reference TRBV5-1 and TRBJ2-7, the complete variable domain reads KAGVTQTPRYLIKTRGQQVTLSCSPISGHRSVSWYQQTPGQGLQFLFEYFSETQRNKGNFPGRFSGRQFSNSRSEMNVSTLELGDSALYLCASSSQGQIAEQYFGPGTRLTVT.

This clonotype was counted many times. This chain connects TRBV7-2 to TRBJ2-7, with 8 bases aligning to TRBD2. J lost 3 bases, V lost 5 bases, and 9 bases had no gene match. CDR1 is SGHTA, CDR2 FQGNSA, per germline. This CDR3 has 15 residues. CDR3 sequence reads: CASSRAAGGIYEQYF. The CDR3, as DNA: TGTGCCAGCAGCCGTGCGGCGGGGGGCATCTACGAGCAGTACTTC.